The rows below give T cell receptor beta chains drawn from one sample of a study of technical replicates of blood from several donors. Repertoires were generated with immunoSEQ multiplex PCR, while TCRdb's copy carries only in-frame clones and drops some. The table lists 70,000 to 95,000 clones, around 95% of them singletons, with about 0.25% in the top ten. The specimen was T cells isolated from PBMCs. Receptors were obtained from a human donor in good health. CDR3s include the opening cysteine and the closing phenylalanine or tryptophan. Fields, in order: clone size, J gene, V gene, D gene, CDR3 protein, CDR3 DNA. A D gene is named only where the DNA matches it firmly. Part of the rows lack a size; the others show once, few, many or a class for expanded clones.

abundance: .; j_gene: TRBJ2-7; v_gene: TRBV18; d_gene: TRBD2; CDR3aa: CASSPSASGHYEQYF; CDR3nt: TGTGCCAGCTCACCATCGGCTAGCGGACACTACGAGCAGTACTTC
abundance: .; j_gene: TRBJ2-3; v_gene: TRBV5-1; d_gene: .; CDR3aa: CASSPYFLSDTQYF; CDR3nt: TGCGCCAGCAGCCCTTATTTTTTGTCAGATACGCAGTATTTT
abundance: .; j_gene: TRBJ2-1; v_gene: TRBV19; d_gene: TRBD2; CDR3aa: CASSIRLAGGRAYNEQFF; CDR3nt: TGTGCCAGTAGTATTAGGCTAGCGGGGGGGCGAGCCTACAATGAGCAGTTCTTC
abundance: .; j_gene: TRBJ1-1; v_gene: TRBV10-1; d_gene: .; CDR3aa: CASSESKKATEAFF; CDR3nt: TGCGCCAGCAGTGAGTCGAAAAAAGCCACTGAAGCTTTCTTT
abundance: .; j_gene: TRBJ2-7; v_gene: TRBV6-1; d_gene: TRBD1; CDR3aa: CASSDRPGQGIGEQYF; CDR3nt: TGTGCCAGCAGTGATAGACCGGGACAGGGGATTGGAGAGCAGTACTTC
abundance: few; j_gene: TRBJ1-1; v_gene: TRBV1; d_gene: .; CDR3aa: CTSSQDLWGRGTEAFF; CDR3nt: .
abundance: .; j_gene: TRBJ1-2; v_gene: TRBV29-1; d_gene: .; CDR3aa: CSCGGGGPNYGYTF; CDR3nt: TGCAGTTGCGGGGGTGGGGGGCCTAACTATGGCTACACCTTC
abundance: .; j_gene: TRBJ2-2; v_gene: TRBV7-9; d_gene: .; CDR3aa: CASSPRDGELFF; CDR3nt: TGTGCCAGCAGCCCCCGGGACGGGGAGCTGTTTTTT
abundance: .; j_gene: TRBJ1-1; v_gene: TRBV4-1; d_gene: .; CDR3aa: CASSQNMLRLNTEAFF; CDR3nt: TGCGCCAGCAGCCAAAATATGCTCAGGTTGAACACTGAAGCTTTCTTT
abundance: .; j_gene: TRBJ2-5; v_gene: TRBV5-1; d_gene: TRBD2; CDR3aa: CASSLTSGRALETQYF; CDR3nt: TGCGCCAGCAGCCTGACTAGCGGGAGGGCCTTAGAGACCCAGTACTTC
abundance: once; j_gene: TRBJ2-5; v_gene: TRBV9; d_gene: .; CDR3aa: CASSVGRGSEETQYF; CDR3nt: TGTGCCAGCAGCGTAGGGAGGGGTTCTGAAGAGACCCAGTACTTC
abundance: .; j_gene: TRBJ2-7; v_gene: TRBV9; d_gene: TRBD1; CDR3aa: CASSVADRRIHEQYF; CDR3nt: TGTGCCAGCAGCGTAGCGGACAGGCGGATCCACGAGCAGTACTTC
abundance: .; j_gene: TRBJ2-7; v_gene: TRBV10-1; d_gene: TRBD2; CDR3aa: CASSEWRGGDEQYF; CDR3nt: TGCGCCAGCAGTGAGTGGCGGGGGGGCGACGAGCAGTACTTC
abundance: .; j_gene: TRBJ1-5; v_gene: TRBV2; d_gene: .; CDR3aa: CATQQGERSQPQHF; CDR3nt: TGTGCCACCCAACAGGGTGAGAGGTCTCAGCCCCAGCATTTT
abundance: .; j_gene: TRBJ2-1; v_gene: TRBV19; d_gene: TRBD2; CDR3aa: CASSNGLAVGYNEQFF; CDR3nt: TGTGCCAGTAGTAACGGACTAGCGGTGGGGTACAATGAGCAGTTCTTC
abundance: .; j_gene: TRBJ1-1; v_gene: TRBV7-9; d_gene: TRBD1; CDR3aa: CASSSNRGRGTEAFF; CDR3nt: TGTGCCAGCAGCTCTAACAGGGGGCGCGGAACTGAAGCTTTCTTT
abundance: .; j_gene: TRBJ1-1; v_gene: TRBV19; d_gene: .; CDR3aa: CASSTRRETNTEAFF; CDR3nt: TGTGCCAGTAGTACCCGACGGGAAACGAACACTGAAGCTTTCTTT
abundance: .; j_gene: TRBJ2-1; v_gene: TRBV27; d_gene: .; CDR3aa: CASTLWKGDNEQFF; CDR3nt: TGTGCCAGCACTCTCTGGAAGGGGGACAATGAGCAGTTCTTC
abundance: .; j_gene: TRBJ2-5; v_gene: TRBV9; d_gene: .; CDR3aa: CASSPGGISLETQYF; CDR3nt: TGTGCCAGCAGCCCCGGGGGAATTAGCTTGGAGACCCAGTACTTC
abundance: .; j_gene: TRBJ2-5; v_gene: TRBV7-5; d_gene: .; CDR3aa: CVRGTGREAEETQYF; CDR3nt: TGTGTCAGAGGTACCGGGCGGGAGGCGGAAGAGACCCAGTACTTC
abundance: .; j_gene: TRBJ2-1; v_gene: TRBV5-4; d_gene: TRBD2; CDR3aa: CASRPGGGLEFF; CDR3nt: TGTGCCAGCAGACCCGGGGGGGGGTTAGAGTTCTTC
abundance: .; j_gene: TRBJ2-1; v_gene: TRBV10-1; d_gene: .; CDR3aa: CASSGDNEQFF; CDR3nt: TGCGCCAGCAGTGGAGACAATGAGCAGTTCTTC